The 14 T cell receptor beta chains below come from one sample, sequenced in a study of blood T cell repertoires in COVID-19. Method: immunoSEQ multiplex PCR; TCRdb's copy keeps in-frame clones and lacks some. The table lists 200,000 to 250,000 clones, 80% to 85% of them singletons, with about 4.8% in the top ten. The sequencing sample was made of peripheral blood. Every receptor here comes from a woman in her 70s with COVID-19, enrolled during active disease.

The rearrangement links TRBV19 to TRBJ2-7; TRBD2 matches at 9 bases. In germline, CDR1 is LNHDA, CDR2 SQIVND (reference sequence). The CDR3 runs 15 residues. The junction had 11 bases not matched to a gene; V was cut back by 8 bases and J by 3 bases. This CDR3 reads CASSQNSGSLYEQYF. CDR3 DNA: TGTGCCAGTTCCCAGAATAGCGGGAGTCTCTACGAGCAGTACTTC. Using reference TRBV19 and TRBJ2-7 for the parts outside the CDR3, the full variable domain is DGGITQSPKYLFRKEGQNVTLSCEQNLNHDAMYWYRQDPGQGLRLIYYSQIVNDFQKGDIAEGYSVSREKKESFPLTVTSAQKNPTAFYLCASSQNSGSLYEQYFGPGTRLTVT.

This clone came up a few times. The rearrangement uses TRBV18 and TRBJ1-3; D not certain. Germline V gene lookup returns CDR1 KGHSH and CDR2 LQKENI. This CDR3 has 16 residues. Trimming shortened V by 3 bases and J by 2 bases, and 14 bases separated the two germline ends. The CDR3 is CASSPAEGFTGNTIYF. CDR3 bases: TGTGCCAGCTCACCGGCAGAGGGCTTTACTGGAAACACCATATATTTT.

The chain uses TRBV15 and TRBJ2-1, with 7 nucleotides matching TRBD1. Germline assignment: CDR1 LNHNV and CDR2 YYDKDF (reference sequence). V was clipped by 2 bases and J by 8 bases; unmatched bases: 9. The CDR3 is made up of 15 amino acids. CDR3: CATSRSRNRGDEQFF. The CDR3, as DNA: TGTGCCACCAGCAGATCACGTAACAGGGGAGATGAGCAGTTCTTC.

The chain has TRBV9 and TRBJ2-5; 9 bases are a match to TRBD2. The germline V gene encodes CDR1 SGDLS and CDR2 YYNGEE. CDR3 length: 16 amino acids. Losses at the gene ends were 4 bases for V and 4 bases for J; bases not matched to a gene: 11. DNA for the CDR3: TGTGCCAGCAGCCCACCCCCGACTAGCGGTGTAGAGACCCAGTACTTC. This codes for CASSPPPTSGVETQYF.

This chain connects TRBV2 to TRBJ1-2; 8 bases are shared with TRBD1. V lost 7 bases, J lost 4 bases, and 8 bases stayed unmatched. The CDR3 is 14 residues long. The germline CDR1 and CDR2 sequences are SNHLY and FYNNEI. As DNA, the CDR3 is TGTGCCAGCACTAGACAGGGGCCTTCCTATGGCTACACCTTC. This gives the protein CASTRQGPSYGYTF.

CDR3 nucleotides: TGTGCCAGCAGCCCTTCCGGGGGAGGCTACAATGAGCAGTTCTTC. It is translated as CASSPSGGGYNEQFF. The gene calls are TRBV6-2 or TRBV6-3 and TRBJ2-1, with D perhaps matching TRBD2 (6 bases). The V and J ends lost 6 bases and 3 bases respectively, with 15 bases between them. This CDR3 spans 15 amino acids. Germline lookup yields CDR1 MNHEY and CDR2 SVGEGT.

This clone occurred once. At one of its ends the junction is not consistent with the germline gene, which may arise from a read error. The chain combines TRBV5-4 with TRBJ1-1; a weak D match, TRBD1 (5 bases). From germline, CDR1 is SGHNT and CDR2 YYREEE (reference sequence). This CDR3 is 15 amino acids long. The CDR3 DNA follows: TGTGCCAGCAGCTTGAATCCGGGGGTGGTCTCTGAGGCTTTCTTT. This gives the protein CASSLNPGVVSEAFF.

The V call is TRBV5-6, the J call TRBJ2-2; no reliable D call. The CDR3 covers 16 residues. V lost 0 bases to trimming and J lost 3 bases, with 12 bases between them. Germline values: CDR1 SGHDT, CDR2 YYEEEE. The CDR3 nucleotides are TGTGCCAGCAGCTTGGAGTCAGGTCTCTACACCGGGGAGCTGTTTTTT. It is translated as CASSLESGLYTGELFF.

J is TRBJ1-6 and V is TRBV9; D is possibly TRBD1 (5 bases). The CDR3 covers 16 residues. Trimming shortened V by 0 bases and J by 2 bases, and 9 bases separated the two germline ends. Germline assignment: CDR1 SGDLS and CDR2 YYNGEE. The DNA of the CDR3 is TGTGCCAGCAGCGTAGCAGGACAAGCCTATAATTCACCCCTCCACTTT. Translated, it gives CASSVAGQAYNSPLHF.

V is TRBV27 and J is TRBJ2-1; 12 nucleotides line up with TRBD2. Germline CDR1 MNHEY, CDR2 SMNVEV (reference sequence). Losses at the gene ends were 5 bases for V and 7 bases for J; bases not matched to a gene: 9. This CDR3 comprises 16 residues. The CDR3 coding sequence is TGTGCCAGCAGTCTTATACTAGCGGGAGGTCGGAATGAGCAGTTCTTC. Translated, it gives CASSLILAGGRNEQFF.

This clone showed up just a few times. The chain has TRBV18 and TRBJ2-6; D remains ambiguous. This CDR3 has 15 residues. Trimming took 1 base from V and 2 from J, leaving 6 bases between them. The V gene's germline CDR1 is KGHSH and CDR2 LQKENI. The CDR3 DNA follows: TGTGCCAGCTCACCACAGCTAACTGGGGCCAACGTCCTGACTTTC. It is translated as CASSPQLTGANVLTF.

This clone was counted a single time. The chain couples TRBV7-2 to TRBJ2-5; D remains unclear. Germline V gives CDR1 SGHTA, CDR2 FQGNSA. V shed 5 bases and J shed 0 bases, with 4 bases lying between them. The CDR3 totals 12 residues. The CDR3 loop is CASSRYQETQYF. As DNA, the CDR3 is TGTGCCAGCAGCCGGTACCAAGAGACCCAGTACTTC.

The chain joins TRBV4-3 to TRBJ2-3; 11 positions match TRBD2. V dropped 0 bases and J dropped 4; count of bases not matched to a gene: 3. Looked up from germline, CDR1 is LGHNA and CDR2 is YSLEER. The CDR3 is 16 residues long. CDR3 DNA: TGCGCCAGCAGCCAAGATTTAGCGGGAGGGGCAGATACGCAGTATTTT. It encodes CASSQDLAGGADTQYF.

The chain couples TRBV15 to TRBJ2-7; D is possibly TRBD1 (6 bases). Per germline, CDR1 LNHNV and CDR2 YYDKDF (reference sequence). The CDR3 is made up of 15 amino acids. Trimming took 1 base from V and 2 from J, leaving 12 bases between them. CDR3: CATSRVGTQTYEQYF. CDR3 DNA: TGTGCCACCAGCAGAGTAGGGACACAGACCTACGAGCAGTACTTC. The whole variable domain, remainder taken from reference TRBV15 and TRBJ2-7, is DAMVIQNPRYQVTQFGKPVTLSCSQTLNHNVMYWYQQKSSQAPKLLFHYYDKDFNNEADTPDNFQSRRPNTSFCFLDIRSPGLGDTAMYLCATSRVGTQTYEQYFGPGTRLTVT.